Below, 2 T cell receptor beta chains from the same sample are listed, as sequenced in a study of blood T cell repertoires in COVID-19. The assay was immunoSEQ multiplex PCR, and TCRdb's table has in-frame clones only and misses some. The table lists 180,000 or so clones, 70% to 90% of them singletons. Material for sequencing was peripheral blood. These receptors were collected from a man between 18 and 29 years old with acute or convalescent COVID-19.

V and J are TRBV5-1 and TRBJ2-1, with 10 bases aligning to TRBD1. The CDR3 spans 16 residues. Germline CDR1 SGHRS, CDR2 YFSETQ. After removal of 3 bases from V and 3 bases from J, the junction contained 6 bases not matched to a gene. CDR3 region: CASSYGQGGNYNEQFF. The CDR3 DNA reads as TGCGCCAGCAGCTATGGACAGGGGGGGAACTACAATGAGCAGTTCTTC.

The chain joins TRBV11-2 to TRBJ1-6; tentative D call: TRBD1 (5 bases). Germline loops: CDR1 SGHAT, CDR2 FQNNGV. V lost 5 bases and J lost 8, with 16 bases in between. The CDR3 is 15 amino acids. The CDR3 spells CASSRARQSHSPLHF. The CDR3 coding sequence is TGTGCCAGCAGCCGAGCCCGACAGAGTCATTCACCCCTCCACTTT.